This passage covers 3 T cell receptor beta chains from one sample sequenced in a study of blood T cell repertoires in COVID-19. Produced via immunoSEQ multiplex PCR; TCRdb's table is partial and in-frame only. Among 300,000 to 450,000 clones, roughly 89% were seen once, and the ten largest hold 3% to 4.5%. Sequencing was performed on peripheral blood. Receptors originate from a woman aged 55 to 70 with COVID-19, enrolled during active disease.

This clone occurred once. The genes are TRBV13 and TRBJ1-4, with D possibly matching TRBD1 (6 bases). This CDR3 comprises 14 residues. The V end lost 5 bases, the J end lost 8 bases, and 15 bases lay between the germline ends. CDR1 PRHDT and CDR2 FYEKMQ come from the germline V gene (reference sequence). The CDR3 reads CASSRTGLREKLFF. In nucleotides, the CDR3 is TGTGCCAGCAGCCGAACAGGGTTGAGGGAAAAACTGTTTTTT.

This chain connects TRBV6-6 to TRBJ1-2; 7 nucleotides agree with TRBD1. V dropped 6 bases and J dropped 4; count of bases not matched to a gene: 11. Germline V gene lookup returns CDR1 MNHNY and CDR2 SVGAGI (reference sequence). The CDR3 sequence is 15 residues long. The CDR3 nucleotides read TGTGCCAGCAGGCAGTACAGGGGAGAGATCTATGGCTACACCTTC. It yields the protein CASRQYRGEIYGYTF.

The chain recombines TRBV27 with TRBJ2-7; 7 bases line up with TRBD1. CDR3 length: 13 residues. CDR1 is MNHEY, CDR2 SMNVEV, per germline (reference sequence). Trimming cost V 2 bases and J 6 bases; bases outside gene matches: 4. CDR3 amino acids: CASSLDREFEQYF. CDR3 nucleotide sequence: TGTGCCAGCAGTTTAGACAGGGAGTTCGAGCAGTACTTC.